One sample yielded the 4 T cell receptor beta chains listed below, sequenced in a study of Tregs in tolerant kidney transplant recipients. TCRdb's copy holds only in-frame clones and misses some; the assay was immunoSEQ multiplex PCR. The sample has 50,000 to 80,000 clones; roughly 98% are singletons. The sample was Tregs from blood, taken before the transplant. The receptor set was obtained from a human donor who received a combined kidney and bone marrow transplant.

The chain carries TRBV7-3 and TRBJ1-6; weak D call: TRBD1 (5 bases). The germline gives CDR1 SGHTA, CDR2 FQGTGA. This CDR3 has 14 residues. V was shortened by 5 bases and J by 7 bases, with 12 bases between the two germline ends. CDR3: CASSRRVRNSPLHF. The CDR3 coding sequence is TGTGCCAGCAGCCGCAGGGTTAGGAATTCACCCCTCCACTTT. Full variable domain (missing parts from reference TRBV7-3 and TRBJ1-6): GAGVSQTPSNKVTEKGKYVELRCDPISGHTALYWYRQSLGQGPEFLIYFQGTGAADDSGLPNDRFFAVRPEGSVSTLKIQRTERGDSAVYLCASSRRVRNSPLHFGNGTRLTVT.

The CDR3 here is CASSYRLGPGQGASNYGYTF. The CDR3 nucleotides are TGCGCCAGCAGTTATAGGTTGGGCCCGGGACAGGGGGCCTCTAACTATGGCTACACCTTC. The chain employs TRBV5-1 and TRBJ1-2, with TRBD1 matching 12 bases. After removal of 5 bases from V and 0 bases from J, the junction contained 17 bases not matched to a gene. Germline V CDR1 and CDR2: SGHRS, YFSETQ. The CDR3 runs to 20 residues.

V usage is TRBV5-1 and J usage is TRBJ2-1, with D possibly being TRBD2 (5 bases). This CDR3 contains 15 residues. Germline CDR1 reads SGHRS; CDR2 reads YFSETQ. V shed 7 bases and J shed 10 bases, with 24 bases lying between them. CDR3 nucleotide sequence: TGCGCCAGCGCCGGGAACCCGCGGGCTCCTAAGGAGCAGTTCTTC. It translates to CASAGNPRAPKEQFF.

The V call is TRBV27, the J call TRBJ2-3; D gene ambiguous. This CDR3 region has 15 residues. V lost 5 bases to trimming and J lost 4 bases, with 16 bases between them. Germline CDR1 and CDR2: MNHEY and SMNVEV (reference sequence). As DNA, the CDR3 is TGTGCCAGCAGTCTAAGGAGCCTGATGCCAGATACGCAGTATTTT. This gives the protein CASSLRSLMPDTQYF.